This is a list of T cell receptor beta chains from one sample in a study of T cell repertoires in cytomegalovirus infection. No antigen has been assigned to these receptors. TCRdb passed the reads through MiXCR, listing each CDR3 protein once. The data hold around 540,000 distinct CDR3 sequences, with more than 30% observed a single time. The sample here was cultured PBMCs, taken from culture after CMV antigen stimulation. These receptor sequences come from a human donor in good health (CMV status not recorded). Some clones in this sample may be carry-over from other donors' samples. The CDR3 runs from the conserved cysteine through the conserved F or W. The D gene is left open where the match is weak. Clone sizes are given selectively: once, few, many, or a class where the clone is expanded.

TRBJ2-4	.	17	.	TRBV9	CASSVAVGLSAKNIQYF	TGTGCCAGCAGCGTAGCGGTCGGATTATCTGCCAAAAACATTCAGTACTTC
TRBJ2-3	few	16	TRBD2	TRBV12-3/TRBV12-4	CASSGKGLAGVDTQYF	TGTGCCAGCAGCGGGAAGGGACTAGCGGGAGTAGATACGCAGTATTTT
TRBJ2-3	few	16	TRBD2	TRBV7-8	CASSYAGGPTTDTQYF	TGTGCCAGCAGCTACGCGGGAGGCCCAACCACAGATACGCAGTATTTT
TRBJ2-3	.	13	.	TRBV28	CATEDSRTDTQYF	TGTGCCACTGAGGACTCCCGCACAGATACGCAGTATTTT
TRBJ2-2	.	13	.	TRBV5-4	CASSQGRTGELFF	TGTGCCAGCAGTCAGGGGCGCACCGGGGAGCTGTTTTTT
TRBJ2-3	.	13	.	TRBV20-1	CSAREGSGDTQYF	TGCAGTGCTAGGGAGGGATCCGGAGATACGCAGTATTTT
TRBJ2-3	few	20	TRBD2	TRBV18	CASSPWGTSGNLRATDTQYF	TGTGCCAGCTCACCATGGGGGACTAGCGGGAATCTTCGTGCGACAGATACGCAGTATTTT
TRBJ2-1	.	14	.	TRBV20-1	CSAREIWRNNEQFF	TGCAGTGCTAGAGAAATATGGCGGAACAATGAGCAGTTCTTC
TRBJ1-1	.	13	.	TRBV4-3	CASSQEMNTEAFF	TGCGCCAGCAGCCAAGAAATGAACACTGAAGCTTTCTTT
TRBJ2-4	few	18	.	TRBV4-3	CASSQVTLAPLAKNTQYF	TGCGCCAGCAGCCAAGTGACCCTAGCGCCCCTAGCCAAAAACACTCAGTACTTC
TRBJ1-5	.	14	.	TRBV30	CAWSTLGGEQPQHF	TGTGCCTGGAGTACCCTCGGGGGGGAACAGCCCCAGCATTTT
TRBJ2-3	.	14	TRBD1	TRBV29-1	CSVLQGAHTDTQYF	TGCAGCGTTCTCCAGGGGGCCCACACAGATACGCAGTATTTT
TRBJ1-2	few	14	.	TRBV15	CATSREVLRDGYTF	TGTGCCACCAGCAGAGAAGTACTAAGGGATGGCTACACCTTC